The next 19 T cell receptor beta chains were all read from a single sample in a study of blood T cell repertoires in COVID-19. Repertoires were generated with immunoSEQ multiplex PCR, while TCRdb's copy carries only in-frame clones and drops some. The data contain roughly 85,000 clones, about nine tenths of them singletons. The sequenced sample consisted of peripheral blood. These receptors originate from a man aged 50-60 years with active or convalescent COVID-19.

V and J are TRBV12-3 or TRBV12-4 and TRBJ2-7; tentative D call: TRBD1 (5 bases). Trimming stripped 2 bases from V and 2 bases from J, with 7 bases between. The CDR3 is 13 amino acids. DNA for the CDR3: TGTGCCAGCAGTTTAAGGGGAACCTACGAGCAGTACTTC. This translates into CASSLRGTYEQYF.

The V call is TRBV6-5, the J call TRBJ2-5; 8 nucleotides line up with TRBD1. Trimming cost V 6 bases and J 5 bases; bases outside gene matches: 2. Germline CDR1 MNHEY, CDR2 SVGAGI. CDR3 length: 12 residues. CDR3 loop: CASSRGRETQYF. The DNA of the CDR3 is TGTGCCAGCAGCAGGGGGCGGGAGACCCAGTACTTC.

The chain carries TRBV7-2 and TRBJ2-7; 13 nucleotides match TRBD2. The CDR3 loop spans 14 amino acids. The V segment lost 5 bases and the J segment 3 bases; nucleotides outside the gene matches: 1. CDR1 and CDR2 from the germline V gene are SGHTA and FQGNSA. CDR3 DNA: TGTGCCAGCAGCCGGACTAGCGGGAGCTACGAGCAGTACTTC. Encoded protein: CASSRTSGSYEQYF.

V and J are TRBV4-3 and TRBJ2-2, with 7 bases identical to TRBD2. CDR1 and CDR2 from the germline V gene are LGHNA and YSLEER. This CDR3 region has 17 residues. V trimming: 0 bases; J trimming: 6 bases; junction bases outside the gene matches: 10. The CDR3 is CASSQDGREGGPGELFF. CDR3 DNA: TGCGCCAGCAGCCAAGATGGCAGGGAGGGCGGCCCCGGGGAGCTGTTTTTT.

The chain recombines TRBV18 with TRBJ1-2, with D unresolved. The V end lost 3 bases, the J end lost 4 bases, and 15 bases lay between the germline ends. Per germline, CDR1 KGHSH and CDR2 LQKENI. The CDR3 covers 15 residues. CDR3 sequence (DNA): TGTGCCAGCTCACCTGGTTACGAGGTCGGCTATGGCTACACCTTC. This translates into CASSPGYEVGYGYTF.

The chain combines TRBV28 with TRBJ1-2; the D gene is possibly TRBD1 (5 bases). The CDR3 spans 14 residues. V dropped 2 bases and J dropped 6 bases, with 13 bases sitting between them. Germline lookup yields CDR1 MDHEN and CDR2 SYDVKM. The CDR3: CASSLGPGRDGYTF. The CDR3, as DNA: TGTGCCAGCAGTTTAGGTCCAGGGAGGGATGGCTACACCTTC.

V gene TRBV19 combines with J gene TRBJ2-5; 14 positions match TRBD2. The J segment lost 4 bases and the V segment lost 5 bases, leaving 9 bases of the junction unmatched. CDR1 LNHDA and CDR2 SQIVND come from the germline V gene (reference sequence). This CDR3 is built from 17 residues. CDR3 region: CASSPRTSGRPGETQYF. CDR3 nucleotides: TGTGCCAGTAGTCCCCGGACTAGCGGGAGGCCGGGAGAGACCCAGTACTTC.

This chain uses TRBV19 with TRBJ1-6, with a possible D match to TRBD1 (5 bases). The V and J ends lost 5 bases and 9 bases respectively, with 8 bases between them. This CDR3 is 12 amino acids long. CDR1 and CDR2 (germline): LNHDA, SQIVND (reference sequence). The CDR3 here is CASSRGTSPLHF. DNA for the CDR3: TGTGCCAGTAGTCGGGGGACTTCACCCCTCCACTTT. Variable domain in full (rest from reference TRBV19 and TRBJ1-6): DGGITQSPKYLFRKEGQNVTLSCEQNLNHDAMYWYRQDPGQGLRLIYYSQIVNDFQKGDIAEGYSVSREKKESFPLTVTSAQKNPTAFYLCASSRGTSPLHFGNGTRLTVT.

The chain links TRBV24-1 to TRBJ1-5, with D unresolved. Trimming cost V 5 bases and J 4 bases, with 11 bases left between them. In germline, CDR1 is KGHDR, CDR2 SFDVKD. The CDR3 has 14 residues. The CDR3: CATSAGIRNQPQHF. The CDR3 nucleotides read TGTGCCACCAGTGCGGGGATCCGAAATCAGCCCCAGCATTTT.

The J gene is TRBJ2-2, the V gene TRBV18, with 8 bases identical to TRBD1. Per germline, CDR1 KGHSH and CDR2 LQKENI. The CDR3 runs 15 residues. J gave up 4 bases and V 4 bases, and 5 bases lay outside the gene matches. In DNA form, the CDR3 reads TGTGCCAGCTCACGGGGACAGGATCTCACCGGGGAGCTGTTTTTT. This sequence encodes CASSRGQDLTGELFF.

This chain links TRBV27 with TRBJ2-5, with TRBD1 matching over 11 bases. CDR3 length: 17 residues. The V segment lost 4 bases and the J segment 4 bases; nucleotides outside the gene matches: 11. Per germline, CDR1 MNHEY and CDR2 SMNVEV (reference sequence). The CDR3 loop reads CASSSKPGGQGGETQYF. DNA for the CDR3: TGTGCCAGCAGTTCAAAGCCTGGGGGACAGGGGGGAGAGACCCAGTACTTC.

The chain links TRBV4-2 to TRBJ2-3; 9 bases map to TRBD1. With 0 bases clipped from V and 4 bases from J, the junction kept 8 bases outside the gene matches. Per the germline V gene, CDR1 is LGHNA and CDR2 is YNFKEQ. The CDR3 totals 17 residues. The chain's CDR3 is CASSQDQETGGPDTQYF. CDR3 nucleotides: TGTGCCAGCAGCCAAGACCAAGAGACAGGGGGTCCAGATACGCAGTATTTT.

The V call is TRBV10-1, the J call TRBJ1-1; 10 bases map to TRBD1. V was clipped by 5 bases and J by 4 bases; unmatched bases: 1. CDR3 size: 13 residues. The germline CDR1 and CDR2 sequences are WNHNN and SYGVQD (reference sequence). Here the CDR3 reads CASSRTGGTEAFF. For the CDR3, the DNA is TGCGCCAGCAGTAGGACAGGGGGCACTGAAGCTTTCTTT.

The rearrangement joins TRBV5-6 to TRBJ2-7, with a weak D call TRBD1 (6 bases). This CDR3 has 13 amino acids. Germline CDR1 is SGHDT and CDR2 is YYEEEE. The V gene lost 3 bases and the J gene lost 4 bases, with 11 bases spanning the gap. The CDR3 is CASSSIGGYEQYF. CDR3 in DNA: TGTGCCAGCAGCTCAATAGGGGGTTACGAGCAGTACTTC.

CDR3: CASSSQGPRYEQYF. CDR3 DNA sequence: TGTGCCAGCAGTTCGCAGGGGCCTCGTTACGAGCAGTACTTC. The genes are TRBV28 and TRBJ2-7, with a possible D match to TRBD1 (6 bases). Germline V gene lookup returns CDR1 MDHEN and CDR2 SYDVKM. V lost 4 bases and J lost 4, with 14 bases in between. The CDR3 sequence is 14 residues long.

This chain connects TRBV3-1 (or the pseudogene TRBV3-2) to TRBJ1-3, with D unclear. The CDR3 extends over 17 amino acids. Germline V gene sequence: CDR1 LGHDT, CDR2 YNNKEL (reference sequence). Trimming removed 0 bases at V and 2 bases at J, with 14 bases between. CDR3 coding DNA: TGTGCCAGCAGCCAAGACGCGGCAGGACTTGCTGGAAACACCATATATTTT. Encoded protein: CASSQDAAGLAGNTIYF.

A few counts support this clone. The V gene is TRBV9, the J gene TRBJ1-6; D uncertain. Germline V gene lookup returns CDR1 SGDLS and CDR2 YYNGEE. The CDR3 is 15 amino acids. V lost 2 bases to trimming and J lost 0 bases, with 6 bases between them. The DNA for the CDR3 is TGTGCCAGCAGCGTTATGAGCTCCTATAATTCACCCCTCCACTTT. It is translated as CASSVMSSYNSPLHF.

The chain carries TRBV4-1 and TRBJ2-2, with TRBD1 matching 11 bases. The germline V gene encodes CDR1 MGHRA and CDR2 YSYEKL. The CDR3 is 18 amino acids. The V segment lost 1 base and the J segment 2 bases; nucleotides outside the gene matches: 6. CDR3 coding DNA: TGCGCCAGCAGCCAAGTGGGGACAGGGGGATACAACACCGGGGAGCTGTTTTTT. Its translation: CASSQVGTGGYNTGELFF.

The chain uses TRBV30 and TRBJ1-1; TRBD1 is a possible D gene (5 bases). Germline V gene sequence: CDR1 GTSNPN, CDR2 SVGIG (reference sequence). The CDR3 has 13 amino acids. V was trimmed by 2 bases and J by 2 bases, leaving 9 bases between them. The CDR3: CAWSPDINTEAFF. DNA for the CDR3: TGTGCCTGGAGTCCGGACATTAACACTGAAGCTTTCTTT.